Shown below are 30 T cell receptor beta chains from a single sample sequenced in a study of patients and donors after allogeneic stem cell transplantation. TCRdb independently ran MiXCR on the RT-PCR reads; one entry per CDR3 protein. Found here are some 11,000 distinct CDR3 sequences, under 25% of them singletons; the top ten hold roughly 49%. The sample taken for sequencing was blood, either unsorted or a sorted T cell fraction (not recorded which). The source is a human donor who was either an allogeneic HSCT recipient or a stem cell or donor lymphocyte infusion donor (not recorded which). It is not recorded whose cells these are; they may come from a transplant donor.

The chain uses TRBV7-2 and TRBJ1-1; tentatively, D is TRBD1 (6 bases). Germline CDR1 and CDR2: SGHTA and FQGNSA. V was clipped by 5 bases and J by 2 bases, with 15 bases between them. CDR3 length: 15 residues. The CDR3 region has the DNA TGTGCCAGCAGCCGATATCGGACAGTTAACACTGAAGCTTTCTTT. Translation: CASSRYRTVNTEAFF.

Only one count was recorded for this clonotype. The J gene is TRBJ2-4, the V gene TRBV10-3, with 10 bases fitting TRBD2. Losses at the gene ends were 6 bases for V and 9 bases for J; bases not matched to a gene: 17. CDR3 length: 17 amino acids. CDR1 is ENHRY, CDR2 SYGVKD, per germline. The CDR3 DNA reads TGTGCCATCAGGAACGCGGGGCTAGCGGGGGATGGGGGCATTCAGTACTTC. Protein: CAIRNAGLAGDGGIQYF.

Note on this clonotype: With only one base between it and a far larger clone, this is likely a read error. This chain connects TRBV5-7 to TRBJ2-3; TRBD1 matches 8 bases. TRBV5-7 is an ORF for which the function is uncertain. This CDR3 has 14 residues. DNA for the CDR3: TGTGCCAGCAGCCTTAGGACAGGGACAGATATGCAGTATTTT. Translation gives CASSLRTGTDMQYF.

The table lists this clonotype with many counts. This chain uses TRBV5-1 with TRBJ2-5; 9 bases agree with TRBD2. Germline loops: CDR1 SGHRS, CDR2 YFSETQ. Unmatched junction bases numbered 6, after V lost 1 base and J lost 5 bases. The CDR3 has 15 residues. As DNA, the CDR3 is TGCGCCAGCAGCTTGTTCCCTAGCGGGGTGGAGACCCAGTACTTC. Translated, it gives CASSLFPSGVETQYF. Complete variable domain (other parts from reference TRBV5-1 and TRBJ2-5): KAGVTQTPRYLIKTRGQQVTLSCSPISGHRSVSWYQQTPGQGLQFLFEYFSETQRNKGNFPGRFSGRQFSNSRSEMNVSTLELGDSALYLCASSLFPSGVETQYFGPGTRLLVL.

This clonotype was detected a few times. Here the CDR3 reads CASSQVLQGNYGYTF. For the CDR3, the DNA is TGCGCCAGCAGCCAAGTTTTACAGGGGAACTATGGCTACACCTTC. The chain employs TRBV4-3 and TRBJ1-2; 7 nucleotides line up with TRBD1. Germline CDR1 and CDR2: LGHNA and YSLEER. After removal of 1 base from V and 2 bases from J, the junction contained 4 bases not matched to a gene. There are 15 residues in the CDR3.

This clonotype turned up a few times. The rearrangement links TRBV3-1 to TRBJ2-3; D is ambiguous. This CDR3 region has 14 residues. V was shortened by 3 bases and J by 1 base, with 8 bases between the two germline ends. Germline CDR1 LGHDT, CDR2 YNNKEL (reference sequence). CDR3 sequence reads: CASSHSPRTDTQYF. The CDR3 coding sequence is TGTGCCAGCAGCCATAGTCCGCGCACAGATACGCAGTATTTT.

The chain links TRBV6-2 or TRBV6-3 to TRBJ2-1; 9 bases match TRBD1. Germline V gene lookup returns CDR1 MNHEY and CDR2 SVGEGT. With V trimmed by 6 bases and J by 6 bases, 9 bases remained unmatched. The CDR3 is 15 amino acids. CDR3 loop: CASSDGGTGINEQFF. Written as DNA, the CDR3 is TGTGCCAGCAGCGACGGGGGGACAGGGATCAATGAGCAGTTCTTC.

This clonotype was picked up many times. The V gene is TRBV10-3, the J gene TRBJ2-2, with 9 positions matching TRBD1. In germline, CDR1 is ENHRY, CDR2 SYGVKD. V shed 6 bases, J shed 1 base, and the junction held 3 bases outside the gene matches. This CDR3 is built from 15 residues. CDR3 bases: TGTGCCATCAGAGGGGACAGGGTGAACACCGGGGAGCTGTTTTTT. This gives the protein CAIRGDRVNTGELFF.

This clonotype was seen a few times. This chain uses TRBV7-2 with TRBJ1-6, with D unresolved. The V end was cut by 3 bases, the J end by 7 bases, with 19 bases between. Looked up from germline, CDR1 is SGHTA and CDR2 is FQGNSA. This CDR3 is 17 amino acids long. The CDR3 region has the DNA TGTGCCAGCAGCTTTCCTACCGGACTGGGCGGGAATTCACCCCTCCACTTT. Its protein is CASSFPTGLGGNSPLHF.

This clonotype came up a few times. The genes are TRBV2 and TRBJ1-5; D unclear. Germline assignment: CDR1 SNHLY and CDR2 FYNNEI. CDR3 length: 14 amino acids. Trimming stripped 2 bases from V and 1 base from J, with 6 bases between. The CDR3 is CASSELSSNQPQHF. The CDR3 DNA reads TGTGCCAGCAGTGAACTGTCAAGCAATCAGCCCCAGCATTTT.

V usage is TRBV5-1 and J usage is TRBJ1-2, with 7 nucleotides matching TRBD1. Trimming cost V 1 base and J 5 bases; bases outside gene matches: 2. CDR3 length: 13 residues. Germline CDR1 and CDR2: SGHRS and YFSETQ. CDR3 sequence (DNA): TGCGCCAGCAGCTTGCCAGGGGGGTATGGCTACACCTTC. It codes for CASSLPGGYGYTF.

The chain uses TRBV29-1 and TRBJ1-2; a weak D match, TRBD1 (5 bases). From germline, CDR1 is SQVTM and CDR2 ANQGSEA. The CDR3 has 12 amino acids. V was clipped by 1 base and J by 4 bases, with 7 bases between them. The CDR3 DNA is TGCAGCGTTGAAGGACAGAGCTATGGCTACACCTTC. This encodes CSVEGQSYGYTF.

This clonotype was seen many times. This sequence joins TRBV6-5 and TRBJ1-2; tentative D call: TRBD1 (5 bases). Germline assignment: CDR1 MNHEY and CDR2 SVGAGI. With 6 bases removed from V and 6 bases from J, the gap between germline ends came to 14 bases. The CDR3 loop spans 13 amino acids. The DNA of the CDR3 is TGTGCCAGCAGAGCCCCGGGGGGAGATGGCTACACCTTC. Protein sequence: CASRAPGGDGYTF.

This clonotype was seen at least ten times. The rearrangement uses TRBV29-1 and TRBJ2-1; tentative D call: TRBD2 (5 bases). Germline values: CDR1 SQVTM, CDR2 ANQGSEA. Trimming removed 6 bases from V and 4 bases from J, with 16 bases in between. The length of the CDR3 is 14 residues. The chain's CDR3 is CSVRVGSGYNEQFF. In DNA form, the CDR3 reads TGCAGCGTACGTGTGGGGTCGGGGTACAATGAGCAGTTCTTC.

The chain employs TRBV7-8 and TRBJ1-5, with a weak D call TRBD1 (6 bases). The CDR3 runs 14 residues. The V end lost 3 bases, the J end lost 2 bases, and 8 bases lay between the germline ends. Germline V CDR1 and CDR2: SGHVS, FQNEAQ. The CDR3 coding sequence is TGTGCCAGCAGCTTGGACAGAGGCAATCAGCCCCAGCATTTT. Translated: CASSLDRGNQPQHF.

This clonotype is medium-sized within its sample. The rearrangement links TRBV20-1 to TRBJ2-1; D perhaps matches TRBD2 (6 bases). The CDR3 is 15 amino acids. Looked up from germline, CDR1 is DFQATT and CDR2 is SNEGSKA (reference sequence). V lost 6 bases and J lost 1, with 16 bases in between. The CDR3 DNA is TGCAGTGCCGACAAGCGGGTAGGTTCCTACAATGAGCAGTTCTTC. Translation: CSADKRVGSYNEQFF.

The gene calls are TRBV7-9 and TRBJ2-5; D gene unclear. The V and J ends lost 1 base and 4 bases respectively, with 4 bases between them. This CDR3 region has 12 residues. Germline CDR1 and CDR2: SEHNR and FQNEAQ (reference sequence). The CDR3 bases are TGTGCCAGCAGCTTAGTCGTAGAGACCCAGTACTTC. Translated, it gives CASSLVVETQYF. Supplemented by reference TRBV7-9 and TRBJ2-5, the full variable domain reads DTGVSQNPRHKITKRGQNVTFRCDPISEHNRLYWYRQTLGQGPEFLTYFQNEAQLEKSRLLSDRFSAERPKGSFSTLEIQRTEQGDSAMYLCASSLVVETQYFGPGTRLLVL.

This clonotype was detected a few times. V and J are TRBV20-1 and TRBJ2-5; D may be TRBD2 (5 bases). V shed 0 bases and J shed 5 bases, with 13 bases lying between them. The CDR3 spans 14 residues. Germline V gives CDR1 DFQATT, CDR2 SNEGSKA (reference sequence). CDR3 coding DNA: TGCAGTGCTAGAGATCCCCGGGGATCGGAGACCCAGTACTTC. It yields the protein CSARDPRGSETQYF.

The CDR3: CATRGGAEDTQYF. CDR3 bases: TGTGCCACCCGCGGGGGGGCAGAGGATACGCAGTATTTT. The chain recombines TRBV24-1 with TRBJ2-3, with TRBD2 identical over 9 bases. This CDR3 has 13 residues. In germline, CDR1 is KGHDR, CDR2 SFDVKD. J gave up 6 bases and V 9 bases, and 6 bases lay outside the gene matches.

This clonotype came up many times. The gene calls are TRBV24-1 and TRBJ2-2, with D uncertain. Germline V gives CDR1 KGHDR, CDR2 SFDVKD. V was clipped by 3 bases and J by 7 bases, with 8 bases between them. This CDR3 comprises 13 residues. The CDR3 is CATSDNAVGELFF. CDR3 sequence (DNA): TGTGCCACCAGTGATAATGCGGTCGGGGAGCTGTTTTTT.

V usage is TRBV21-1 and J usage is TRBJ2-1; the table's D call of TRBD1 was not tested on the DNA. TRBV21-1 is a documented pseudogene. This CDR3 comprises 17 residues. The CDR3 here is CASSNHRRDRARNEQFF. Here the CDR3 DNA reads TGTGCCAGCAGCAATCACCGTCGGGACAGGGCGAGAAATGAGCAGTTCTTC.

The rearrangement joins TRBV15 to TRBJ1-2; 7 positions match TRBD1. CDR3 length: 14 amino acids. The V and J ends lost 6 bases and 7 bases, in that order; junction bases with no gene match: 11. The germline V gene encodes CDR1 LNHNV and CDR2 YYDKDF (reference sequence). The CDR3 DNA is TGTGCCACCAGGTCATCCGGGACAGATGCTGGCTACACCTTC. Translation gives CATRSSGTDAGYTF.

In DNA, the CDR3 is TGTGCCAGCAGCCAGCTAGGGACGAGTGGGGCCAACGTCCTGACTTTC. This codes for CASSQLGTSGANVLTF. The chain employs TRBV3-1 and TRBJ2-6; D may match TRBD1 or TRBD2 (5 bases each). Trimming took 3 bases from V and 3 from J, leaving 12 bases between them. Germline V CDR1 and CDR2: LGHDT, YNNKEL (reference sequence). This CDR3 spans 16 amino acids.

This clonotype was counted ten times or more. The CDR3 loop is CASSSLRRDGVYEQYF. CDR3 nucleotide sequence: TGTGCCAGCAGTTCCTTACGACGGGACGGGGTGTACGAGCAGTACTTC. The chain has TRBV6-5 and TRBJ2-7; D assignment may be TRBD1 or TRBD2 (5 bases each). CDR3 length equals 16 residues. The germline V gene encodes CDR1 MNHEY and CDR2 SVGAGI. Trimming left V 4 bases short and J 4 bases short, with 20 bases between.

The V and J genes are TRBV12-3 or TRBV12-4 and TRBJ1-2; 7 bases match TRBD1. This CDR3 has 14 residues. The V segment lost 5 bases and the J segment 2 bases; nucleotides outside the gene matches: 5. This CDR3 is CASSQQGRNYGYTF. The CDR3 DNA reads TGTGCCAGCAGTCAACAGGGGCGGAACTATGGCTACACCTTC.

The chain carries TRBV5-1 and TRBJ2-7; D not certain. Per the germline V gene, CDR1 is SGHRS and CDR2 is YFSETQ. The CDR3 runs to 14 residues. The V and J ends lost 0 bases and 2 bases respectively, with 9 bases between them. The CDR3 DNA reads as TGCGCCAGCAGCTTGGCCGGTCAGACCTACGAGCAGTACTTC. Amino acid sequence: CASSLAGQTYEQYF.

CDR3 loop: CASSTLRTFTF. CDR3 in DNA: TGTGCCAGCAGTACCCTCCGGACGTTCACCTTC. The rearrangement joins TRBV6-2 or TRBV6-3 to TRBJ1-2; D gene unclear. The CDR3 contains 11 residues. The V end was cut by 5 bases, the J end by 13 bases, with 14 bases between. Germline CDR1 MNHEY, CDR2 SVGEGT.

The genes are TRBV29-1 and TRBJ1-1; possible D gene TRBD1, 5 bases. V was clipped by 5 bases and J by 0 bases, with 22 bases between them. The CDR3 is 17 residues long. Germline lookup yields CDR1 SQVTM and CDR2 ANQGSEA. The CDR3 loop is CSVSRLLDRPMNTEAFF. The CDR3 coding sequence is TGCAGCGTTTCCCGCCTGCTCGACAGACCTATGAACACTGAAGCTTTCTTT. Full variable domain (missing parts from reference TRBV29-1 and TRBJ1-1): SAVISQKPSRDICQRGTSLTIQCQVDSQVTMMFWYRQQPGQSLTLIATANQGSEATYESGFVIDKFPISRPNLTFSTLTVSNMSPEDSSIYLCSVSRLLDRPMNTEAFFGQGTRLTVV.

The chain links TRBV30 to TRBJ1-6; 9 nucleotides align to TRBD1. The germline CDR1 and CDR2 sequences are GTSNPN and SVGIG (reference sequence). V lost 4 bases, J lost 5 bases, and 9 bases stayed unmatched. This CDR3 comprises 16 residues. This chain's CDR3 is CAWNRDRVGDNSPLHF. CDR3 DNA: TGTGCCTGGAACCGGGACAGGGTAGGCGATAATTCACCCCTCCACTTT.

V usage is TRBV12-3 or TRBV12-4 and J usage is TRBJ1-2; 10 bases agree with TRBD1. This CDR3 comprises 15 residues. J gave up 3 bases and V 6 bases, and 7 bases lay outside the gene matches. CDR3 residues: CASRGTGVLDYGYTF. In DNA form, the CDR3 reads TGTGCCAGCAGGGGGACAGGGGTATTGGACTATGGCTACACCTTC.